These T cell receptor beta chains were read from a single sample in a study of blood T cells in healthy people across ages. TCRdb ran MiXCR on the 5' RACE reads and lists one entry per CDR3 protein. Here the sample spans hundreds of thousands of distinct CDR3 sequences, approximately 40% being singletons. The sequenced sample consisted of blood. All receptors come from an older man in good health. The CDR3 runs from the conserved cysteine through the conserved F or W. D genes are given only for firm matches. Clone size appears in some rows only: once, few, many, or a class for an expanded clone.

abundance	j_gene	d_gene	v_gene	CDR3nt	CDR3aa
once	TRBJ2-1	-	TRBV27	TGTGCCAGCAGTTTACGGTCGACAAAGCCCCGTACCCACAATGAGCAGTTCTTC	CASSLRSTKPRTHNEQFF
-	TRBJ2-7	TRBD1	TRBV20-1	TGCAGTGCTAGACCTCGGACAGGGGAATCCTACGAGCAGTACTTC	CSARPRTGESYEQYF
few	TRBJ2-1	TRBD2	TRBV7-2	TGTGCCAGCAGCACCCGACTAGCGGGACCGGTCAATGAGCAGTTCTTC	CASSTRLAGPVNEQFF
-	TRBJ2-5	-	TRBV5-6	TGTGCCGGCAGCTTGTCGAGGGGATACGGCCAAGAGACCCAGTACTTC	CAGSLSRGYGQETQYF
once	TRBJ2-1	TRBD1	TRBV6-2/TRBV6-3	TGTGCCAGCGGGCGGACAGGGGGTGACAATGAGCAGTTCTTC	CASGRTGGDNEQFF
few	TRBJ2-7	TRBD2	TRBV28	TGTGCCAGCAGGGCGACTAGCGGCACCTACGAGCAGTACTTC	CASRATSGTYEQYF
-	TRBJ2-1	-	TRBV7-9	TGTGCCAGCAGCTTAGTTGAGACGGGCAATGAGCAGTTCTTC	CASSLVETGNEQFF
-	TRBJ1-2	-	TRBV7-8	TGTGCCAGCAGCTTACAGCGCCTATCTAACTATGGCTACACCTTC	CASSLQRLSNYGYTF
many	TRBJ2-1	-	TRBV7-9	TGTGCCAGCAGCCCCCGGCCCGGGCAGGGTCCCAATGAGCAGTTCTTC	CASSPRPGQGPNEQFF
few	TRBJ1-1	TRBD1	TRBV4-3	TGCGCCAGCAGCCAAGATGGAGTTCGGACAGGGAATATTCTCGACACTGAAGCTTTCTTT	CASSQDGVRTGNILDTEAFF
few	TRBJ2-6	-	TRBV9	TGTGCCAGCAGCGTCCTGCCGGGACAAGGGGGCGTCCTGACTTTC	CASSVLPGQGGVLTF
few	TRBJ2-1	TRBD2	TRBV9	TGTGCCAGCAGCGAGACGGGGAGCGGGAGGCCACAATCCTACAATGAGCAGTTCTTC	CASSETGSGRPQSYNEQFF
-	TRBJ2-1	-	TRBV7-2	TGTGCCAGCAGCTTAGGACGGCAGTACAATGAGCAGTTCTTC	CASSLGRQYNEQFF
-	TRBJ2-1	TRBD2	TRBV29-1	TGCAGCGTTCTGGGACTAGCGGGAGTTAATGAGCAGTTCTTC	CSVLGLAGVNEQFF
-	TRBJ1-2	-	TRBV21-1	TGTGCCAGCAGCCCCCGGGAATGGACAGGGTGCGGCTACACCTTC	CASSPREWTGCGYTF
-	TRBJ2-7	-	TRBV5-1	TGCGCCAGCAGCTGGCAGGGGTTCGGCGAGCAGTACTTC	CASSWQGFGEQYF
few	TRBJ1-2	-	TRBV30	TGTGCCTGGAGTGTCCCCGGAAGGGGCTACACCTTC	CAWSVPGRGYTF
once	TRBJ1-2	TRBD1	TRBV4-2	TGTGCCAGCAGCCAAGATGGGACAGGGGGTAGGGGCTGCACCTTC	CASSQDGTGGRGCTF
-	TRBJ2-5	TRBD1	TRBV2	TGTGCCAGCAGTGAAACTACAGGGGTGGGAGAGACCCAGTACTTC	CASSETTGVGETQYF
few	TRBJ2-7	TRBD2	TRBV4-3	TGCGCCAGCAGCCACAATAGCGGGAGTCCCTACGAGCAGTACTTC	CASSHNSGSPYEQYF
-	TRBJ2-5	-	TRBV7-2	TGCGCCAGCAGCCCGCCCGGGACACCCTACAATGAGCAGTACTTC	CASSPPGTPYNEQYF
few	TRBJ1-5	TRBD1	TRBV6-2/TRBV6-3	TGTGCCAGCAGGTGGACAGGTAATAGCAATCAGCCCCAGCATTTT	CASRWTGNSNQPQHF
-	TRBJ2-3	-	TRBV7-7	TGTGCTAGCAGCCCGATTGGCGGCGGCACAGATACGCAGTATTTT	CASSPIGGGTDTQYF
few	TRBJ2-7	TRBD2	TRBV7-8	TGTGCCAGCAGTACTAGCGGAAGATACGAGCAGTACTTC	CASSTSGRYEQYF
many	TRBJ2-7	TRBD1	TRBV6-2/TRBV6-3	TGTGCCAGCAGTTCCGCGGGACAGGTAATTGTCGAGCAGTACTTC	CASSSAGQVIVEQYF
few	TRBJ1-2	-	TRBV2	TGTGCCAGCAGGGGCTACACCTTC	CASRGYTF